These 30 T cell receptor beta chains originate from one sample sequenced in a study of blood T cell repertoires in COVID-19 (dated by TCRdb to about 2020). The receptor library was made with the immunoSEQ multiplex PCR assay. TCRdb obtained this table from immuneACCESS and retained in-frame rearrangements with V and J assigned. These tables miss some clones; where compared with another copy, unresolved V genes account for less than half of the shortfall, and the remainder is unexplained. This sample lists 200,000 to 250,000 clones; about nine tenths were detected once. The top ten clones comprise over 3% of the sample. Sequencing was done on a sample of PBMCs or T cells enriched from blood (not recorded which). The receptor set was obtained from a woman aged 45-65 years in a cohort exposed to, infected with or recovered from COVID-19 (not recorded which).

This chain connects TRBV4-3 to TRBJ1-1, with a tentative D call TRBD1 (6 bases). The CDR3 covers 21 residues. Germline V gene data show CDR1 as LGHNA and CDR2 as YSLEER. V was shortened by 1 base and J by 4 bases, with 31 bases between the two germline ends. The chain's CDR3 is CASSQGPIIGTSLAKGTEAFF. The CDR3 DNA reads TGCGCCAGCAGCCAAGGTCCTATTATCGGGACATCACTTGCGAAGGGCACTGAAGCTTTCTTT.

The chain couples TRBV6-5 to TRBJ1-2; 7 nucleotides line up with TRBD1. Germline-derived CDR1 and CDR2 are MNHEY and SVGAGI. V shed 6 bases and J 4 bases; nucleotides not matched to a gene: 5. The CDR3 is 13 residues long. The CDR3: CASRETGTYGYTF. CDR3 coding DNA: TGTGCCAGCAGGGAGACAGGGACCTATGGCTACACCTTC.

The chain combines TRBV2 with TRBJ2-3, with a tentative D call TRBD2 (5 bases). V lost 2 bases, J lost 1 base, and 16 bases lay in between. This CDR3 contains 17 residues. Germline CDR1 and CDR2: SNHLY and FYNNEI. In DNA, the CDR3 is TGTGCCAGCAGTGAACTGCGTGGAGTGGGAGGCACAGATACGCAGTATTTT. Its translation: CASSELRGVGGTDTQYF. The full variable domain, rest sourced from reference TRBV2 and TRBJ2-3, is EPEVTQTPSHQVTQMGQEVILRCVPISNHLYFYWYRQILGQKVEFLVSFYNNEISEKSEIFDDQFSVERPDGSNFTLKIRSTKLEDSAMYFCASSELRGVGGTDTQYFGPGTRLTVL.

CDR3 sequence (DNA): TGTGCCAGCAGCCTAGACAGGGGAACAACTAATGAAAAACTGTTTTTT. Encoded protein: CASSLDRGTTNEKLFF. The V and J genes are TRBV4-2 and TRBJ1-4; 8 nucleotides match TRBD1. There are 16 residues in the CDR3. Germline V lookup: CDR1 LGHNA, CDR2 YNFKEQ. The V gene end was trimmed by 4 bases and the J gene end by 0 bases; junction bases not matched to a gene: 4.

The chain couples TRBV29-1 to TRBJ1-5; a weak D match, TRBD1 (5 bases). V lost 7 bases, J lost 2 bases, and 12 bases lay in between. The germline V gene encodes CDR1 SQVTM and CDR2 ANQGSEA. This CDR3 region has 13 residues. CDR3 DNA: TGCAGCGCCGGGGGGGGTGGCAATCAGCCCCAGCATTTT. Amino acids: CSAGGGGNQPQHF.

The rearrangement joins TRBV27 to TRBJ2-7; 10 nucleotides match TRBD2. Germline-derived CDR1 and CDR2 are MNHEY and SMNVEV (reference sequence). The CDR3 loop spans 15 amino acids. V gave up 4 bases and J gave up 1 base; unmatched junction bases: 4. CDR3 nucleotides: TGTGCCAGCAGTTCTCGGACTAGCGGATCCTACGAGCAGTACTTC. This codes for CASSSRTSGSYEQYF.

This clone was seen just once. The CDR3 nucleotides are TGTGCCAGTAGTTGGGGATATGGCGGGCTATACTATGGCTACACCTTC. This codes for CASSWGYGGLYYGYTF. V is TRBV19 and J is TRBJ1-2; D gene uncertain. Germline CDR1 and CDR2: LNHDA and SQIVND (reference sequence). The CDR3 contains 16 residues. The V gene lost 5 bases and the J gene lost 3 bases, with 19 bases spanning the gap.

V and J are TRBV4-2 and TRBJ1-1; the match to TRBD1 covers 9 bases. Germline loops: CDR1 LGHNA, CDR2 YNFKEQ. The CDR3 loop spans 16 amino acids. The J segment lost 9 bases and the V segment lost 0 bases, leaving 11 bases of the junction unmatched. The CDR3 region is CASSQDAGGQGTKAFF. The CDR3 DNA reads TGTGCCAGCAGCCAAGATGCGGGAGGACAGGGGACTAAAGCTTTCTTT.

The CDR3: CANYASSGNTIYF. For the CDR3, the DNA is TGTGCCAACTACGCGAGCTCTGGAAACACCATATATTTT. The chain employs TRBV18 and TRBJ1-3; D is uncertain. The germline V gene has CDR1 KGHSH and CDR2 LQKENI. The germline V and J ends were trimmed by 10 bases and 0 bases, with 10 bases remaining between them. The CDR3 has 13 residues.

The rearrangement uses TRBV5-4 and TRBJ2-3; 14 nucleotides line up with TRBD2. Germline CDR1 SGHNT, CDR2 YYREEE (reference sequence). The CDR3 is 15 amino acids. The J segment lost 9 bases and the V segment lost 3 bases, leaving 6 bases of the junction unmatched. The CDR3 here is CASSSSGLAGETQYF. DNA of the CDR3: TGTGCCAGCAGCTCGTCGGGACTAGCGGGGGAAACGCAGTATTTT.

The CDR3 DNA is TGTGCCAGTAGTATTGTCGACAGGCCGAACACTGAAGCTTTCTTT. As protein: CASSIVDRPNTEAFF. This chain links TRBV19 with TRBJ1-1; the D gene is possibly TRBD1 (6 bases). Looked up from germline, CDR1 is LNHDA and CDR2 is SQIVND (reference sequence). Between the trimmed V and J ends, which lost 3 bases and 1 base, there was a span of 12 bases. This CDR3 comprises 15 residues.

As DNA, the CDR3 is TGTGCCAGCAGTAGACTAGCGGGGGGAAACAATGAGCAGTTCTTC. It specifies CASSRLAGGNNEQFF. The V call is TRBV2, the J call TRBJ2-1, with 13 nucleotides matching TRBD2. The CDR3 sequence is 15 residues long. Germline-derived CDR1 and CDR2 are SNHLY and FYNNEI. The ends lost 5 bases at V and 5 bases at J; junction bases unmatched: 3.

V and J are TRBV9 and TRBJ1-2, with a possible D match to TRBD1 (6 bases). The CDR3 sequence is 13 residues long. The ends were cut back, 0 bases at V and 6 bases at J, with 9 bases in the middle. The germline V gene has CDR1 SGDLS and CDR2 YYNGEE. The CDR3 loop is CASSVETGNGYTF. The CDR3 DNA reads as TGTGCCAGCAGCGTAGAAACAGGGAATGGCTACACCTTC.

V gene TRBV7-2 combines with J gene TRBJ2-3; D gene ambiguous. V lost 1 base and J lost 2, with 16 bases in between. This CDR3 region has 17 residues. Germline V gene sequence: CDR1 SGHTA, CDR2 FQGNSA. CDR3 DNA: TGTGCCAGCAGCTTAGGACACTCCCTGGTATACACAGATACGCAGTATTTT. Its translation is CASSLGHSLVYTDTQYF.

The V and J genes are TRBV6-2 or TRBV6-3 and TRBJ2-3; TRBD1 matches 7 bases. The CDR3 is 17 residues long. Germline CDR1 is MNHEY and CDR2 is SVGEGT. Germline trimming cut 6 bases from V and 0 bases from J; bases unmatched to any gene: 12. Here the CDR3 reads CASSFGTAAVSTDTQYF. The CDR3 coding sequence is TGTGCCAGCAGCTTCGGGACAGCCGCGGTGAGCACAGATACGCAGTATTTT.

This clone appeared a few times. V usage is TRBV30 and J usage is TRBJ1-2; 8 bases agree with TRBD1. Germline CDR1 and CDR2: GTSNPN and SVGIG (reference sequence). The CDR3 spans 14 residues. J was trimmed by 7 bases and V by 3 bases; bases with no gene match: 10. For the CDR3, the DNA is TGTGCCTGGAGCCCGGACAGGGTTATGACTGGCTACACCTTC. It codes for CAWSPDRVMTGYTF.

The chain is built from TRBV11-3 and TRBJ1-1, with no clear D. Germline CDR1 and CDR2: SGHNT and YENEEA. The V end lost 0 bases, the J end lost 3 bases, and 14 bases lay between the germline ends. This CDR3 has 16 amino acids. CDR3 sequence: CASSLDSGLGDTEAFF. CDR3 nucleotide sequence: TGTGCCAGCAGCTTAGATAGCGGTCTAGGAGACACTGAAGCTTTCTTT.

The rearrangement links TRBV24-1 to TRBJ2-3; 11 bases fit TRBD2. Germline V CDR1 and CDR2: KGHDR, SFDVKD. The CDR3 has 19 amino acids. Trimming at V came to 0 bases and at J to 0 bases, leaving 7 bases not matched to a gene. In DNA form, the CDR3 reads TGTGCCACCAGTGATTTGAGTAGCGGGGGGGCCCTAAGCACAGATACGCAGTATTTT. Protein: CATSDLSSGGALSTDTQYF.

The CDR3: CASSQGTGSGQPQHF. DNA for the CDR3: TGCGCCAGCAGCCAGGGGACAGGGTCTGGACAGCCCCAGCATTTT. The rearrangement joins TRBV4-3 to TRBJ1-5, with 9 bases that match TRBD1. Germline CDR1 is LGHNA and CDR2 is YSLEER. The CDR3 sequence is 15 residues long. Unmatched junction bases numbered 7, after V lost 3 bases and J lost 7 bases.

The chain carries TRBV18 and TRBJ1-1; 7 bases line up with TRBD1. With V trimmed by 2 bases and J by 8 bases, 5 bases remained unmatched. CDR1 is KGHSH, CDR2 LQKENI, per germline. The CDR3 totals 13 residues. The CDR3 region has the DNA TGTGCCAGCTCACCAGGTCAACAGGGGGAAGCTTTCTTT. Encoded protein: CASSPGQQGEAFF.

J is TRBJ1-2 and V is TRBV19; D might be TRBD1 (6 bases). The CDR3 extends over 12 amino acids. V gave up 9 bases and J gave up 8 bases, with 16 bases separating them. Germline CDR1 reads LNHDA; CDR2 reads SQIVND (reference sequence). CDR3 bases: TGTGCCAGCAGGGGTTTGGGGTACGGCTACACCTTC. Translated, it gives CASRGLGYGYTF. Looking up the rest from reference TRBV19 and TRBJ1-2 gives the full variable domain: DGGITQSPKYLFRKEGQNVTLSCEQNLNHDAMYWYRQDPGQGLRLIYYSQIVNDFQKGDIAEGYSVSREKKESFPLTVTSAQKNPTAFYLCASRGLGYGYTFGSGTRLTVV.

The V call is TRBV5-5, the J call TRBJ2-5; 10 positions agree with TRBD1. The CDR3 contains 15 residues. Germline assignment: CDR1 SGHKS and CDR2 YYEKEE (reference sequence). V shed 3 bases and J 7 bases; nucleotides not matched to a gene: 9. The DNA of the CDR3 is TGTGCCAGCAGCTCAGACAGGGGGCAAGGAGTGACCCAGTACTTC. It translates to CASSSDRGQGVTQYF. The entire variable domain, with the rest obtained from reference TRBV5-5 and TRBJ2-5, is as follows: DAGVTQSPTHLIKTRGQQVTLRCSPISGHKSVSWYQQVLGQGPQFIFQYYEKEERGRGNFPDRFSARQFPNYSSELNVNALLLGDSALYLCASSSDRGQGVTQYFGPGTRLLVL.

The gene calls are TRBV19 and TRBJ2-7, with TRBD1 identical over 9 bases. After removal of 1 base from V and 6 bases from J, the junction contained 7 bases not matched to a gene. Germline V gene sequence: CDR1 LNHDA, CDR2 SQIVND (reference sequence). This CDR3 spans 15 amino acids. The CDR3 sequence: CASSIVGQGPSEQYF. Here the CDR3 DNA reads TGTGCCAGTAGTATAGTGGGACAGGGCCCCTCCGAGCAGTACTTC.

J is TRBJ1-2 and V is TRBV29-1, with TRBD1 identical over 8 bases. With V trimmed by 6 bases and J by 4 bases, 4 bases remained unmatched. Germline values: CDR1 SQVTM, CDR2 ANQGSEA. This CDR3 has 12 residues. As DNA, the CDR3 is TGCAGCGTAGCAGGGGGCCCCTATGGCTACACCTTC. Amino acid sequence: CSVAGGPYGYTF.

CDR3 amino acids: CASSKTGGAGKLFF. The CDR3, as DNA: TGTGCCAGCAGCAAGACAGGGGGAGCAGGAAAACTGTTTTTT. The gene calls are TRBV7-2 and TRBJ1-4; 9 positions match TRBD1. Germline-derived CDR1 and CDR2 are SGHTA and FQGNSA. V dropped 5 bases and J dropped 10; count of bases not matched to a gene: 8. The CDR3 is 14 amino acids.

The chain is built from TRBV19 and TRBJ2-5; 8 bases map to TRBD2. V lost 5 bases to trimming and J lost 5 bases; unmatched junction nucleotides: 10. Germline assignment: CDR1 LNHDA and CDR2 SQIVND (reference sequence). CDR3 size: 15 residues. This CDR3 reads CASSDGTRGFETQYF. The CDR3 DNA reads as TGTGCCAGTAGTGACGGGACTAGGGGTTTCGAGACCCAGTACTTC.

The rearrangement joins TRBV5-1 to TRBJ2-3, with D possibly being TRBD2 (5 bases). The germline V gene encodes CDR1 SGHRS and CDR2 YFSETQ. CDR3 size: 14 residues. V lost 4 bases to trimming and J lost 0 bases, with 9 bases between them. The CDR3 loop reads CASSGRTSTDTQYF. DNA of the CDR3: TGCGCCAGCAGCGGGAGAACCAGCACAGATACGCAGTATTTT.

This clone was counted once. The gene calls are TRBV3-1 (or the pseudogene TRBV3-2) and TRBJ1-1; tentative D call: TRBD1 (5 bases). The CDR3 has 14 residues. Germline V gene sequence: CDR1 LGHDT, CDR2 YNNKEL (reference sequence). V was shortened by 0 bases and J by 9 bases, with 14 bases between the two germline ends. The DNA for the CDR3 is TGTGCCAGCAGCCAAGATCTGGCAGGGCTTAAAGCTTTCTTT. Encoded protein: CASSQDLAGLKAFF.

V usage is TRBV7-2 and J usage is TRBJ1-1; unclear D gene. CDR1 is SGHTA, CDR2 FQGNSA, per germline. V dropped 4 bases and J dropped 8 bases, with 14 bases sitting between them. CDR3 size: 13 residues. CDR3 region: CASSYLAISEAFF. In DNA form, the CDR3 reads TGTGCCAGCAGCTATTTAGCGATAAGCGAAGCTTTCTTT.

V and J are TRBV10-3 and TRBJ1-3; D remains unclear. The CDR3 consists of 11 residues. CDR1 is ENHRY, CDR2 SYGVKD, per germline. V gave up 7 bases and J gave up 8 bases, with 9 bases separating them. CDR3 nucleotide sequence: TGTGCCATCACCTCCGAGGACACCATATATTTT. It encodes CAITSEDTIYF.